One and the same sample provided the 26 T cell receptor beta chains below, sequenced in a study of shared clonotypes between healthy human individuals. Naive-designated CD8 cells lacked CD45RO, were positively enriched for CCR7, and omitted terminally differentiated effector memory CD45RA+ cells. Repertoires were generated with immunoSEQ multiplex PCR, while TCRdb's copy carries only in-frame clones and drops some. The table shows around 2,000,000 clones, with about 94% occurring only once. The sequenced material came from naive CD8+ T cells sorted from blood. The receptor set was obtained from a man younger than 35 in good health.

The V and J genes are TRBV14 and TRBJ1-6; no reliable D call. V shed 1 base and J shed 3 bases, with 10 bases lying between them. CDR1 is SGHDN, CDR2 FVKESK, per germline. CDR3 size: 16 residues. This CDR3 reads CASSQASTIYNSPLHF. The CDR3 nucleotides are TGTGCCAGCAGCCAAGCCAGTACAATCTATAATTCACCCCTCCACTTT. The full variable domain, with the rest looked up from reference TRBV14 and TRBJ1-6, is EAGVTQFPSHSVIEKGQTVTLRCDPISGHDNLYWYRRVMGKEIKFLLHFVKESKQDESGMPNNRFLAERTGGTYSTLKVQPAELEDSGVYFCASSQASTIYNSPLHFGNGTRLTVT.

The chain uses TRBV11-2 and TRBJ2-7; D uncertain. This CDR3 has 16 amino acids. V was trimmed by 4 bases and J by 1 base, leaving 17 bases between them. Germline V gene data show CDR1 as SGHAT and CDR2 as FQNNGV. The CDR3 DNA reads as TGTGCCAGCAGCTACAGCGTTGGGGTGATATCCTACGAGCAGTACTTC. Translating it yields CASSYSVGVISYEQYF.

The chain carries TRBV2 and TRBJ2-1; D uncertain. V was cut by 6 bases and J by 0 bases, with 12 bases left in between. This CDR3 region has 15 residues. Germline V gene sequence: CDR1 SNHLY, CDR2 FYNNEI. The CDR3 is CASRLESGSYNEQFF. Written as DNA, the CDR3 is TGTGCCAGCAGACTGGAATCGGGCTCCTACAATGAGCAGTTCTTC.

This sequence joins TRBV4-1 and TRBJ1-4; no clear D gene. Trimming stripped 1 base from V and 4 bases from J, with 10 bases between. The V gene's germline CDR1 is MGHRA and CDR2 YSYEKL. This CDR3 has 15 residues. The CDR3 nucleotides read TGCGCCAGCAGCCAAGGGACCGAGAGTAATGAAAAACTGTTTTTT. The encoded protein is CASSQGTESNEKLFF.

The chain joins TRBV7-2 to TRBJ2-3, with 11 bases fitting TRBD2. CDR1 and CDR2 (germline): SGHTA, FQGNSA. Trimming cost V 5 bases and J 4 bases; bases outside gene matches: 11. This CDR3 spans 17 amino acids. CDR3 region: CASSRIAGGPNSDTQYF. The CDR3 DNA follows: TGTGCCAGCAGCCGAATAGCGGGAGGGCCTAATTCAGATACGCAGTATTTT.

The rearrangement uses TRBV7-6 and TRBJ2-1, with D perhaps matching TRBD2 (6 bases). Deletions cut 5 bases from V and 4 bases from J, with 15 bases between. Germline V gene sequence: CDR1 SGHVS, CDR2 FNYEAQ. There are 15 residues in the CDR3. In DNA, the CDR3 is TGTGCCAGCAGCCCCGACTGGGGGGATTACAATGAGCAGTTCTTC. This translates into CASSPDWGDYNEQFF.

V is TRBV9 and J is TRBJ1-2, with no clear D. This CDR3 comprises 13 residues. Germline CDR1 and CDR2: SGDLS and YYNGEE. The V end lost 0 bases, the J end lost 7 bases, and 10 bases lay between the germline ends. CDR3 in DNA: TGTGCCAGCAGCGTAGGCCAGGTGGGTGGCTACACCTTC. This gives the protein CASSVGQVGGYTF.

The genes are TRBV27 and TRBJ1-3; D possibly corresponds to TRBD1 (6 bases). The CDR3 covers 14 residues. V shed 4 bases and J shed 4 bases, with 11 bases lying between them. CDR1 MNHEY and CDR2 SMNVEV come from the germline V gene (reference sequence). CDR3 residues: CASSSSTGGNTIYF. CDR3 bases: TGTGCCAGCAGTTCGTCGACAGGCGGAAACACCATATATTTT.

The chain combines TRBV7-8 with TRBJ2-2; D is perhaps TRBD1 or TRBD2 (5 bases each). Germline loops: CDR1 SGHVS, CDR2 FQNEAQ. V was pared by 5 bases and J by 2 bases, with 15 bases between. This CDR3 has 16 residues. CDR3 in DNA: TGTGCCAGCAGCAGAGGGACGGGGATTAACACCGGGGAGCTGTTTTTT. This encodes CASSRGTGINTGELFF.

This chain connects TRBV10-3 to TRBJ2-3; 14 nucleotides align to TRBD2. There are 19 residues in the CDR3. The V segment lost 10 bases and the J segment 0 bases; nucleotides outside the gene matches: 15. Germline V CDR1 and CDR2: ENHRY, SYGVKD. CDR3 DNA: TGTGCCACATCTCAGACCGGGACTAGCGGGGGCCCGAGCACAGATACGCAGTATTTT. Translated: CATSQTGTSGGPSTDTQYF.

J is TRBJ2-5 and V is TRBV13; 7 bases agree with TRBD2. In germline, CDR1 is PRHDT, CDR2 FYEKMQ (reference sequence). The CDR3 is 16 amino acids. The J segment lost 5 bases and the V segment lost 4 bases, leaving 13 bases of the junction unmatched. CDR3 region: CASSSEHVAGRETQYF. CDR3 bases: TGTGCCAGCAGCTCAGAACACGTAGCGGGCAGGGAGACCCAGTACTTC.

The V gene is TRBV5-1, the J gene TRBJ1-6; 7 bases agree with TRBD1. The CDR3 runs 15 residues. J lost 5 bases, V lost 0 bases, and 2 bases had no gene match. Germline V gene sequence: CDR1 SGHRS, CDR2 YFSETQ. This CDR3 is CASSLAQGNNSPLHF. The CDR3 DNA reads TGCGCCAGCAGCTTGGCACAGGGGAATAATTCACCCCTCCACTTT. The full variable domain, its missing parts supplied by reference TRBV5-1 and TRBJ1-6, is KAGVTQTPRYLIKTRGQQVTLSCSPISGHRSVSWYQQTPGQGLQFLFEYFSETQRNKGNFPGRFSGRQFSNSRSEMNVSTLELGDSALYLCASSLAQGNNSPLHFGNGTRLTVT.

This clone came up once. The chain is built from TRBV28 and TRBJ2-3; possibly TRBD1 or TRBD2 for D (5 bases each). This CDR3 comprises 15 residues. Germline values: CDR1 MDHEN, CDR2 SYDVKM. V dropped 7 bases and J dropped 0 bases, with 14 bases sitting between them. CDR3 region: CASTMGVSSTDTQYF. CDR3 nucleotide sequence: TGTGCCAGCACCATGGGGGTATCGAGCACAGATACGCAGTATTTT.

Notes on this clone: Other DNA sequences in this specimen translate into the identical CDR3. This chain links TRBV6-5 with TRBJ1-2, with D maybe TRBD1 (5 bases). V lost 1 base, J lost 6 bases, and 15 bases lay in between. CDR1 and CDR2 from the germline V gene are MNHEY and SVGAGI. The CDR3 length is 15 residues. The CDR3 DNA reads TGTGCCAGCAGTTACTTGCGGCAGGGAGGGAATGGCTACACCTTC. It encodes CASSYLRQGGNGYTF.

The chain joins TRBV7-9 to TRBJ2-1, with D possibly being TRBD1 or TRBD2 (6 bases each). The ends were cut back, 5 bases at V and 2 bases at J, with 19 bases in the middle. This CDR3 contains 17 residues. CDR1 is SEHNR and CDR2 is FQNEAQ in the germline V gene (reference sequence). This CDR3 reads CASSQGRLPRTYNEQFF. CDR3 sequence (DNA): TGTGCCAGCAGCCAGGGGAGGCTACCCAGGACCTACAATGAGCAGTTCTTC.

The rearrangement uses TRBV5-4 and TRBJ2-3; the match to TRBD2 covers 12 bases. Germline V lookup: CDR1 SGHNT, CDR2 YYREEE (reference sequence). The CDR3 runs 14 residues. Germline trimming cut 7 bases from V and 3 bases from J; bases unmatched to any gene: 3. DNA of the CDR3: TGTGCCAGCTTCACTAGCGGGAGGACAGATACGCAGTATTTT. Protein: CASFTSGRTDTQYF.

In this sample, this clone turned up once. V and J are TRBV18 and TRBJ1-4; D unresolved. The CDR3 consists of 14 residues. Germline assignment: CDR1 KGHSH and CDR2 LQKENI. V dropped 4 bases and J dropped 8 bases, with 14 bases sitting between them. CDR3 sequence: CASSQGPVLEKLFF. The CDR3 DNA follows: TGTGCCAGCTCACAGGGCCCCGTGTTGGAAAAACTGTTTTTT. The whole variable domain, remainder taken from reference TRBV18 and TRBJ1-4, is NAGVMQNPRHLVRRRGQEARLRCSPMKGHSHVYWYRQLPEEGLKFMVYLQKENIIDESGMPKERFSAEFPKEGPSILRIQQVVRGDSAAYFCASSQGPVLEKLFFGSGTQLSVL.

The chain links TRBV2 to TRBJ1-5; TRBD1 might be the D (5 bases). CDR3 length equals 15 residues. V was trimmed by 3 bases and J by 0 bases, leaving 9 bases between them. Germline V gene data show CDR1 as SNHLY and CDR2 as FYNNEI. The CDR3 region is CASSDRVDSNQPQHF. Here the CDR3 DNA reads TGTGCCAGCAGTGACAGGGTAGATAGCAATCAGCCCCAGCATTTT. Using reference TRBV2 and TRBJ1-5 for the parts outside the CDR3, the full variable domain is EPEVTQTPSHQVTQMGQEVILRCVPISNHLYFYWYRQILGQKVEFLVSFYNNEISEKSEIFDDQFSVERPDGSNFTLKIRSTKLEDSAMYFCASSDRVDSNQPQHFGDGTRLSIL.

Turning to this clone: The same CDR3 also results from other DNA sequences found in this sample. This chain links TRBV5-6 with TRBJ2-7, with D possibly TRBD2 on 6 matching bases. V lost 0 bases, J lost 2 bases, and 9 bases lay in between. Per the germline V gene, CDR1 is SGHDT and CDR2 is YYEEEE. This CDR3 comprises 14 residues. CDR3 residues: CASSLAGVTYEQYF. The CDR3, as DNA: TGTGCCAGCAGCTTGGCGGGGGTGACCTACGAGCAGTACTTC.

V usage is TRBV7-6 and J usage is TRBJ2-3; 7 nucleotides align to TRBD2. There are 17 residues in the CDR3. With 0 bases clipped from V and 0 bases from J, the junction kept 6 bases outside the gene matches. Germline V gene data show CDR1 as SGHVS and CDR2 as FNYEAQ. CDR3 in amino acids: CASSLAFLAESTDTQYF. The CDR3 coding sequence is TGTGCCAGCAGCTTAGCGTTTCTAGCGGAGAGCACAGATACGCAGTATTTT.

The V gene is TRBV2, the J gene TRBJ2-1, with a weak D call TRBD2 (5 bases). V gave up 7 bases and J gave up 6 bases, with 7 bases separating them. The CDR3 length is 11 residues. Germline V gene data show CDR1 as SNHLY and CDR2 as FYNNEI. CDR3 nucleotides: TGTGCCAGCATTACTAGCAATGAGCAGTTCTTC. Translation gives CASITSNEQFF. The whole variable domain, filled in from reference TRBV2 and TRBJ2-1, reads EPEVTQTPSHQVTQMGQEVILRCVPISNHLYFYWYRQILGQKVEFLVSFYNNEISEKSEIFDDQFSVERPDGSNFTLKIRSTKLEDSAMYFCASITSNEQFFGPGTRLTVL.

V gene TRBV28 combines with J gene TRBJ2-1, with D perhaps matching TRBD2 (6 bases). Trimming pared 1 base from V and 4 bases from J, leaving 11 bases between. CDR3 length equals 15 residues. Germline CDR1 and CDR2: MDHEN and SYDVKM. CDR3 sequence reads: CASSLFEEGYNEQFF. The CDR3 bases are TGTGCCAGCAGTTTATTCGAGGAGGGGTACAATGAGCAGTTCTTC.

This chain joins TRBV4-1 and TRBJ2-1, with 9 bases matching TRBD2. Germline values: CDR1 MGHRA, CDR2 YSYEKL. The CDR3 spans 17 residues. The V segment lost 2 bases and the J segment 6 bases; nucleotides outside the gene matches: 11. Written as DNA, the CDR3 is TGCGCCAGCAGCCAAAGTTGGGCGGGAGGGCCGGGCAATGAGCAGTTCTTC. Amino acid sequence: CASSQSWAGGPGNEQFF.

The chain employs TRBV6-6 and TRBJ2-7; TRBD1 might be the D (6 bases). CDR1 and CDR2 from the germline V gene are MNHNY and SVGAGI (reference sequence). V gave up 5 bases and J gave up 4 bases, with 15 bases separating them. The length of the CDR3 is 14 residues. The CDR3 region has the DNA TGTGCCAGCAGTACCGGCAGGGGCCCATACGAGCAGTACTTC. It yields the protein CASSTGRGPYEQYF.

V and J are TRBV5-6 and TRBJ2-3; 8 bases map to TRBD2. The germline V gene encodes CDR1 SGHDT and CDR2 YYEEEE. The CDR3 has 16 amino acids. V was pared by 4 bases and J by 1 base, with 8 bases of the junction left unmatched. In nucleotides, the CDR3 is TGTGCCAGCAGCGTGCAGACGGGGGGGGGCACAGATACGCAGTATTTT. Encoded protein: CASSVQTGGGTDTQYF. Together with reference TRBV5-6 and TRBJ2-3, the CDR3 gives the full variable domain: DAGVTQSPTHLIKTRGQQVTLRCSPKSGHDTVSWYQQALGQGPQFIFQYYEEEERQRGNFPDRFSGHQFPNYSSELNVNALLLGDSALYLCASSVQTGGGTDTQYFGPGTRLTVL.

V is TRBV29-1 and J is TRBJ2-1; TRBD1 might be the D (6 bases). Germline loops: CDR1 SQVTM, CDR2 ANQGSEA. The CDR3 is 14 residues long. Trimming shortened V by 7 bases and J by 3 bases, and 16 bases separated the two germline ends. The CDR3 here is CSAVRAGVYNEQFF. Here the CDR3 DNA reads TGCAGCGCTGTAAGGGCAGGGGTCTACAATGAGCAGTTCTTC.